The 14 T cell receptor beta chains below come from one sample, sequenced in a study of blood T cell repertoires in COVID-19 (dated by TCRdb to about 2020). The receptor library was made with the immunoSEQ multiplex PCR assay. Drawn from immuneACCESS, this table holds only the in-frame rearrangements with V and J called that TCRdb kept. Clones are partly lost; checked studies trace under half to an unresolved V gene and leave the rest unexplained. The sample has about 330,000 clones on record, 70% to 90% of them singletons. The top ten constitute about 5.2% of the sample. The sequenced material came from PBMCs or T cells enriched from blood (not recorded which). The receptors derive from a woman younger than 45 who had recovered from COVID-19.

The J gene is TRBJ1-1, the V gene TRBV7-9; D may be TRBD1 (6 bases). Germline V gene lookup returns CDR1 SEHNR and CDR2 FQNEAQ (reference sequence). The CDR3 consists of 15 residues. Trimming shortened V by 5 bases and J by 4 bases, and 17 bases separated the two germline ends. CDR3 in DNA: TGTGCCAGCAGCCCCGACCTAGGGGGGGGCACTGAAGCTTTCTTT. This gives the protein CASSPDLGGGTEAFF.

The chain joins TRBV5-1 to TRBJ2-7; 7 bases match TRBD1. CDR1 is SGHRS, CDR2 YFSETQ, per germline. CDR3 size: 14 residues. J gave up 3 bases and V 0 bases, and 3 bases lay outside the gene matches. This chain's CDR3 is CASSLVGQSYEQYF. CDR3 nucleotides: TGCGCCAGCAGCTTGGTGGGACAGAGCTACGAGCAGTACTTC.

The chain joins TRBV7-6 to TRBJ2-1; D gene unclear. From germline, CDR1 is SGHVS and CDR2 FNYEAQ. The CDR3 runs to 13 residues. V was cut by 1 base and J by 7 bases, with 8 bases left in between. The CDR3 DNA reads TGTGCCAGCAGCTTAGGTAGATCGAATGAGCAGTTCTTC. Protein sequence: CASSLGRSNEQFF. Full variable domain (remainder filled in from reference TRBV7-6 and TRBJ2-1): GAGVSQSPRYKVTKRGQDVALRCDPISGHVSLYWYRQALGQGPEFLTYFNYEAQQDKSGLPNDRFSAERPEGSISTLTIQRTEQRDSAMYRCASSLGRSNEQFFGPGTRLTVL.

CDR3 loop: CASSPQTKNTEAFF. CDR3 nucleotide sequence: TGCGCCAGCAGCCCACAGACAAAGAACACTGAAGCTTTCTTT. V usage is TRBV5-1 and J usage is TRBJ1-1; D is unclear. Trimming took 4 bases from V and 1 from J, leaving 11 bases between them. CDR3 size: 14 residues. Per the germline V gene, CDR1 is SGHRS and CDR2 is YFSETQ. Based on the CDR3 plus reference TRBV5-1 and TRBJ1-1, the full variable domain is KAGVTQTPRYLIKTRGQQVTLSCSPISGHRSVSWYQQTPGQGLQFLFEYFSETQRNKGNFPGRFSGRQFSNSRSEMNVSTLELGDSALYLCASSPQTKNTEAFFGQGTRLTVV.

A single count supports this clone. The gene calls are TRBV3-1 (or the pseudogene TRBV3-2) and TRBJ2-1; TRBD1 matches 12 bases. The CDR3 runs to 17 residues. Germline loops: CDR1 LGHDT, CDR2 YNNKEL (reference sequence). J gave up 7 bases and V 5 bases, and 12 bases lay outside the gene matches. The DNA of the CDR3 is TGTGCCAGCAGCGCCGGGACAGGGGGCCGGGCTGGTAATGAGCAGTTCTTC. Translated: CASSAGTGGRAGNEQFF.

The J gene is TRBJ1-2, the V gene TRBV30; D call uncertain. V was shortened by 2 bases and J by 5 bases, with 9 bases between the two germline ends. Germline values: CDR1 GTSNPN, CDR2 SVGIG (reference sequence). The CDR3 is 12 amino acids. This CDR3 reads CAWSPTGYGYTF. CDR3 DNA sequence: TGTGCCTGGAGTCCCACGGGGTATGGCTACACCTTC.

This chain joins TRBV28 and TRBJ1-2, with 7 positions matching TRBD1. The germline gives CDR1 MDHEN, CDR2 SYDVKM. The CDR3 contains 15 residues. V dropped 3 bases and J dropped 4; count of bases not matched to a gene: 8. CDR3 loop: CASSFWDRGGYGYTF. Here the CDR3 DNA reads TGTGCCAGCAGTTTTTGGGACAGAGGTGGCTATGGCTACACCTTC.

This chain uses TRBV27 with TRBJ1-2; D unclear. This CDR3 contains 16 residues. Trimming took 4 bases from V and 6 from J, leaving 21 bases between them. Germline lookup yields CDR1 MNHEY and CDR2 SMNVEV (reference sequence). The CDR3: CASSSHRSRRIDGYTF. In nucleotides, the CDR3 is TGTGCCAGCAGTTCACACCGTAGTAGGAGGATAGATGGCTACACCTTC.

The chain carries TRBV7-3 and TRBJ2-2; 9 bases align to TRBD1. Germline CDR1 reads SGHTA; CDR2 reads FQGTGA. This CDR3 is built from 16 residues. With 0 bases clipped from V and 4 bases from J, the junction kept 3 bases outside the gene matches. The CDR3 nucleotides are TGTGCCAGCAGCTTAACGGGGACAGGGTCCACCGGGGAGCTGTTTTTT. It yields the protein CASSLTGTGSTGELFF.

This clone was observed a single time. The rearrangement links TRBV11-2 to TRBJ1-2, with D hard to call. The CDR3 is made up of 16 amino acids. Trimming left V 0 bases short and J 6 bases short, with 17 bases between. Germline V gene lookup returns CDR1 SGHAT and CDR2 FQNNGV. As DNA, the CDR3 is TGTGCCAGCAGCTTAGATCTTTTAAGCTGGAGCAATGGCTACACCTTC. This translates into CASSLDLLSWSNGYTF.

V usage is TRBV12-5 and J usage is TRBJ1-4, with D possibly matching TRBD1 (6 bases). The CDR3 is made up of 14 amino acids. Germline CDR1 LGHNT, CDR2 FRNRAP. V lost 6 bases and J 6 bases, leaving 14 bases between the germline ends. The CDR3 nucleotides read TGTGCTAGTGGGCCTACAGGGACCTATGAAAAACTGTTTTTT. Amino acids: CASGPTGTYEKLFF.

V usage is TRBV11-2 and J usage is TRBJ2-3; no reliable D call. The CDR3 consists of 14 residues. Trimming left V 3 bases short and J 5 bases short, with 12 bases between. Germline CDR1 is SGHAT and CDR2 is FQNNGV. CDR3 residues: CASSLVGSGDTQYF. In DNA, the CDR3 is TGTGCCAGCAGCTTGGTGGGTTCGGGAGATACGCAGTATTTT. The full variable domain, completed using reference TRBV11-2 and TRBJ2-3, is EAGVAQSPRYKIIEKRQSVAFWCNPISGHATLYWYQQILGQGPKLLIQFQNNGVVDDSQLPKDRFSAERLKGVDSTLKIQPAKLEDSAVYLCASSLVGSGDTQYFGPGTRLTVL.

This chain links TRBV19 with TRBJ1-6; 7 bases agree with TRBD1. The CDR3 runs to 15 residues. Germline-derived CDR1 and CDR2 are LNHDA and SQIVND (reference sequence). Trimming at V came to 5 bases and at J to 7 bases, leaving 8 bases not matched to a gene. The DNA of the CDR3 is TGTGCCAGTAGTCCCGGACAGGCTCTCAATTCACCCCTCCACTTT. Translated: CASSPGQALNSPLHF.

This rearrangement joins TRBV6-2 or TRBV6-3 to TRBJ2-2; D uncertain. V was pared by 0 bases and J by 4 bases, with 18 bases between. The germline V gene has CDR1 MNHEY and CDR2 SVGEGT. CDR3 length: 18 residues. CDR3 in DNA: TGTGCCAGCAGTTACTCGAGTAGTTCTATTAAGCCCACCGGGGAGCTGTTTTTT. Translation: CASSYSSSSIKPTGELFF.